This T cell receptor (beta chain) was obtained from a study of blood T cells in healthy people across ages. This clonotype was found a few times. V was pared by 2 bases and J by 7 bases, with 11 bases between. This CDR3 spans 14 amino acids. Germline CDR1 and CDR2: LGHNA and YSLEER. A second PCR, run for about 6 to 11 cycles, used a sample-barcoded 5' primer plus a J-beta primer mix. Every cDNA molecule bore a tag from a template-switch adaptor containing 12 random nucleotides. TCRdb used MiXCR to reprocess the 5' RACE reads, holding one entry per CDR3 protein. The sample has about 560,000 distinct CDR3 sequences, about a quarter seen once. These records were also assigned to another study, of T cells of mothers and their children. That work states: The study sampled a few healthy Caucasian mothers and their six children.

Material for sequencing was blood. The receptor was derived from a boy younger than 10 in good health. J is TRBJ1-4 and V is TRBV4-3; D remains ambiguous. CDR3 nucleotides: TGCGCCAGCAGCCAACAGATCTCGGGTGAAAAACTGTTTTTT. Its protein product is CASSQQISGEKLFF.